This entry is about one T cell receptor beta chain. Its antigen is not known. This entry comes from a study of OX40 agonist ivuxolimab in advanced cancers. Study as a whole: Patients with prior anti-PD-1, anti-PD-L1 or anti-CTLA-4 therapy were eligible; 40% had some. Whole-study results and caveats: Relative to CD4+, CD8+ T cells held more expanded clones on average. Circulating CD4+ and CD8+ T cells showed clonal expansion by week 6 at 0.1 to 3.0 mg/kg. Near-lowest levels of clonal expansion characterized partial responders at 0.1-3.0 mg/kg.

Assay: immunoSEQ multiplex PCR; the TCRdb copy retains only in-frame clones and omits some. The sample carries about 76,000 clones, approximately 80% recorded once. Trimming took 2 bases from V and 1 from J, leaving 6 bases between them. The CDR3 is 14 residues long. Germline loops: CDR1 SGDLS, CDR2 YYNGEE. This specimen consisted of CD4+ or CD8+ T cells sorted from blood, obtained in a trial of the OX40 agonist ivuxolimab. The V gene is TRBV9, the J gene TRBJ2-2, with D hard to call. This receptor was obtained from an adult with an advanced solid tumor such as melanoma, head and neck, liver or kidney cancer. CDR3 coding DNA: TGTGCCAGCAGCGTGTCAGGGAACACCGGGGAGCTGTTTTTT. It encodes CASSVSGNTGELFF.